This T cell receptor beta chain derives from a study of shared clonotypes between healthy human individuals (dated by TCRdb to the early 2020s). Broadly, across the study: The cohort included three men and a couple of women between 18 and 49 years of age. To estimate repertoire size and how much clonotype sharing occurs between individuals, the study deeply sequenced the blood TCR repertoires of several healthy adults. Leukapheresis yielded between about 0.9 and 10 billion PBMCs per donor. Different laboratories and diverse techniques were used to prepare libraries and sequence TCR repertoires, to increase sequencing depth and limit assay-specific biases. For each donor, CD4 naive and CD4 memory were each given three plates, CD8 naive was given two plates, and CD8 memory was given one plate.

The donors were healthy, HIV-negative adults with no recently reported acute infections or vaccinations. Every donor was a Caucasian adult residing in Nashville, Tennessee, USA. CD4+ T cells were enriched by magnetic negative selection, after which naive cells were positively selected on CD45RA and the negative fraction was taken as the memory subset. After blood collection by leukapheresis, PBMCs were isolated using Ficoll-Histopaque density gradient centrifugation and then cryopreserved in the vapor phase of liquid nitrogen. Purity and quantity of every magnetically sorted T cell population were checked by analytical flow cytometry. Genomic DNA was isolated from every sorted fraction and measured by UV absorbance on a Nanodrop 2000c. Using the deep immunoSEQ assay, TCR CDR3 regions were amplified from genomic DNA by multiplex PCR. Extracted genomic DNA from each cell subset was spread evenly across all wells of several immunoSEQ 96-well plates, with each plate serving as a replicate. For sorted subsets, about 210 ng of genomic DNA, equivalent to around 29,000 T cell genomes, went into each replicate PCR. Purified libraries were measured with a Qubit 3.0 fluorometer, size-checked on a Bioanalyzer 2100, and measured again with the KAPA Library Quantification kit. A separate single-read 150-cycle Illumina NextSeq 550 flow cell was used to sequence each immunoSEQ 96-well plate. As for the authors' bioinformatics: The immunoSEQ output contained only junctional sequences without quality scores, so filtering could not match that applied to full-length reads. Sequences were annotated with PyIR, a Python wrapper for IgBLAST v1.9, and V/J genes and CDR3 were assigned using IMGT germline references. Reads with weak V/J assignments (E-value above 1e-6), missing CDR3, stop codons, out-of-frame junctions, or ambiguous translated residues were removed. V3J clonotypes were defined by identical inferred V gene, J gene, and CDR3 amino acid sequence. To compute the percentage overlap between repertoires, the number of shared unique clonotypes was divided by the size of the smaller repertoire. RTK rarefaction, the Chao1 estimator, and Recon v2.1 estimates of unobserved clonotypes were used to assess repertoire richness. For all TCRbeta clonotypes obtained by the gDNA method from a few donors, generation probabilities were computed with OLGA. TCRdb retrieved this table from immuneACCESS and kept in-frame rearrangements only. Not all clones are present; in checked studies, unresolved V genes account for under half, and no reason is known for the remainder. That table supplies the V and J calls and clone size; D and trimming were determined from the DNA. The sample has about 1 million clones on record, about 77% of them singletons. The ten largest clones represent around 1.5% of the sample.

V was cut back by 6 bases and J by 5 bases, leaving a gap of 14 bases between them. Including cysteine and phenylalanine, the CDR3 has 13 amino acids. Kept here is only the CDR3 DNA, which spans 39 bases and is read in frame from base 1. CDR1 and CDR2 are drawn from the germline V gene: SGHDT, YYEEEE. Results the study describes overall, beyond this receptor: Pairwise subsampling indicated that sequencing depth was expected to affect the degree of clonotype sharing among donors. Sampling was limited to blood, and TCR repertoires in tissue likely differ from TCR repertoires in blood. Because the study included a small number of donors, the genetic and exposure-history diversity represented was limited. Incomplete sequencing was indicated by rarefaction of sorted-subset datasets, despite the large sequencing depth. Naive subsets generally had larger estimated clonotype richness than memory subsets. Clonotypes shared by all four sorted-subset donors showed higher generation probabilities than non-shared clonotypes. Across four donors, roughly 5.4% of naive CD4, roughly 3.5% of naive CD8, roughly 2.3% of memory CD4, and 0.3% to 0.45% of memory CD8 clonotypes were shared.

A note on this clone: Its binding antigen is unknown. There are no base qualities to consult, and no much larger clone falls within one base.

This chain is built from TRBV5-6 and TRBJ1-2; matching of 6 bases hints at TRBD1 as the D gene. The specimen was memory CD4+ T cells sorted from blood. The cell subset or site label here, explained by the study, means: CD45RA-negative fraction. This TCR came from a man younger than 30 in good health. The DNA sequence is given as TGTGCCAGCACCAGGGGACCCTCTTATGGCTACACCTTC. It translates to CASTRGPSYGYTF.